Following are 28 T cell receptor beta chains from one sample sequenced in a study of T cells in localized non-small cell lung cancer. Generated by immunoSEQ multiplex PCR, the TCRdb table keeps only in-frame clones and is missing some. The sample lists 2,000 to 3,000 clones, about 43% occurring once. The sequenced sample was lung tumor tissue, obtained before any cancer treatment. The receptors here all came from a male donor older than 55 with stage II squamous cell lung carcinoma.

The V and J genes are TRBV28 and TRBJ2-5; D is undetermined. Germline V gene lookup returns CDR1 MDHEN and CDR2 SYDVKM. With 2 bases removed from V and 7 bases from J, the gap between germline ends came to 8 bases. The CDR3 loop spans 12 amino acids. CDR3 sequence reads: CASSLETGTQYF. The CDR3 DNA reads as TGTGCCAGCAGTTTAGAGACGGGGACCCAGTACTTC.

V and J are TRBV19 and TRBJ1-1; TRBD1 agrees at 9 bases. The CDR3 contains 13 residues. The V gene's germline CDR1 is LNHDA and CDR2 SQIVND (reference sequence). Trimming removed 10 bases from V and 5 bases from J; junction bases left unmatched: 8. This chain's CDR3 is CATQEQGATEAFF. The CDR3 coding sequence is TGTGCCACCCAAGAACAGGGGGCTACTGAAGCTTTCTTT. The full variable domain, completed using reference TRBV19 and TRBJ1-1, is DGGITQSPKYLFRKEGQNVTLSCEQNLNHDAMYWYRQDPGQGLRLIYYSQIVNDFQKGDIAEGYSVSREKKESFPLTVTSAQKNPTAFYLCATQEQGATEAFFGQGTRLTVV.

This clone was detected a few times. The CDR3 sequence: CASSYLTSGRNYF. The CDR3 nucleotides read TGTGCCAGCAGTTACCTCACTAGCGGGAGGAATTATTTT. The chain employs TRBV6-7 and TRBJ2-3; TRBD2 aligns across 12 bases. TRBV6-7 is identified as an open reading frame with a role that is uncertain. This CDR3 contains 13 residues. V shed 2 bases, J shed 15 bases, and the junction held 6 bases outside the gene matches.

The CDR3 coding sequence is TGTGCCAGCAGCGTAGATAGACTAGTGAATGAGCAGTTCTTC. The encoded protein is CASSVDRLVNEQFF. The genes are TRBV9 and TRBJ2-1; the D gene is possibly TRBD2 (6 bases). V gave up 0 bases and J gave up 7 bases, with 11 bases separating them. Germline V lookup: CDR1 SGDLS, CDR2 YYNGEE. The CDR3 is 14 residues long.

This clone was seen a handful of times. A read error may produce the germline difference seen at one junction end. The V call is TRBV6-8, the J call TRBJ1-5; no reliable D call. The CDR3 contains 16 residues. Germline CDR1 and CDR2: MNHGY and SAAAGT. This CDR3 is CASSYSPALGNQPQHF. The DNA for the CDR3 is TGTGCCAGCAGTTACTCGCCGGCCCTTGGCAATCAGCCCCAACATTTT.

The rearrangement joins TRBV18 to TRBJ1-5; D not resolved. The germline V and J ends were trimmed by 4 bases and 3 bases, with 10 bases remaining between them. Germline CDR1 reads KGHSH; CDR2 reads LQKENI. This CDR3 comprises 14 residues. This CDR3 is CASSRVTDNQPQHF. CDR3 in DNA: TGTGCCAGCTCACGGGTGACGGACAATCAGCCCCAGCATTTT.

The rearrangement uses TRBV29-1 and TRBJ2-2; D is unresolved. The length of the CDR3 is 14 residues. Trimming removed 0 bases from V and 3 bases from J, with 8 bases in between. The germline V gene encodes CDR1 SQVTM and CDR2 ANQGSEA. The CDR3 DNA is TGCAGCGTTGAAGATCGGGCCGACACCGGGGAGCTGTTTTTT. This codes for CSVEDRADTGELFF.

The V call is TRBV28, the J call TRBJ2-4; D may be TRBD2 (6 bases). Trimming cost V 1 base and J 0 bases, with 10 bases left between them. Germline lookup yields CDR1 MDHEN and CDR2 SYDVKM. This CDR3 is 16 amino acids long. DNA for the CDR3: TGTGCCAGCAGTTTATCTCGGGGACTAGCCAAAAACATTCAGTACTTC. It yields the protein CASSLSRGLAKNIQYF.

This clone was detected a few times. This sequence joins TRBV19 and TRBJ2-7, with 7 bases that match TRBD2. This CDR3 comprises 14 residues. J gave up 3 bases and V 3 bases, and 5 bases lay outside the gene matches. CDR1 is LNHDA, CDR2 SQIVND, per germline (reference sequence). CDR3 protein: CASSIVLASYEQYF. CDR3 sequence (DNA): TGTGCCAGTAGTATCGTACTAGCGAGCTACGAGCAGTACTTC.

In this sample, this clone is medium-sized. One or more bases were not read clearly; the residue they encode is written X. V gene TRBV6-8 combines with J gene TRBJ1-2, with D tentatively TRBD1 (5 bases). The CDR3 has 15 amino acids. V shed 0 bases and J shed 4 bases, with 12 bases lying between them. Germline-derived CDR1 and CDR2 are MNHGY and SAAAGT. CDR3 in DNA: TGTGCCAGCAGTTACTCGCYCGGGGGGATCTATGGCTACACCTTC. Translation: CASSYSXGGIYGYTF.

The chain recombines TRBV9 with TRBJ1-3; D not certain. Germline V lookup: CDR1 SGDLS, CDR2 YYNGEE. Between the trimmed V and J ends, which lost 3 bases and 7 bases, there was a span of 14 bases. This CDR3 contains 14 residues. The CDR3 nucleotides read TGTGCCAGCAGCGCTAATCTAAGGGCGAACACCATATATTTT. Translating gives CASSANLRANTIYF.

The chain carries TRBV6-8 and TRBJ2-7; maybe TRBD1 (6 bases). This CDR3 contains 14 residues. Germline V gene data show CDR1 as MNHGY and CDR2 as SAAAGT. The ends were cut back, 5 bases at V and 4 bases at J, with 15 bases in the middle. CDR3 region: CASSAQGTGYEQYF. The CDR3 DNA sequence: TGTGCCAGCAGTGCCCAGGGGACCGGATACGAGCAGTACTTC.

In DNA form, the CDR3 reads TGTGCCAGTATCGGCCCCCCCGGGCGAGCTTTCTTT. Translated, it gives CASIGPPGRAFF. This chain connects TRBV19 to TRBJ1-1; no reliable D call. The V gene lost 7 bases and the J gene lost 10 bases, with 16 bases spanning the gap. This CDR3 comprises 12 residues. Germline assignment: CDR1 LNHDA and CDR2 SQIVND (reference sequence).

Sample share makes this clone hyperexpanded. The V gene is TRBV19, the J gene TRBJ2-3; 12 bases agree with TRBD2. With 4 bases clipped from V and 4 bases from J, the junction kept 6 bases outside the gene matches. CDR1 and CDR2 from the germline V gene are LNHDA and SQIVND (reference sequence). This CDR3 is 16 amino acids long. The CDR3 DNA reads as TGTGCCAGTAGTACCCGGACTAGCGGGACTGCAGATACGCAGTATTTT. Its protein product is CASSTRTSGTADTQYF.

DNA for the CDR3: TGTGCCAGCAGCCTATCAGGGGGAGGAACCTACGAGCAGTACTTC. Translation: CASSLSGGGTYEQYF. The V gene is TRBV11-3, the J gene TRBJ2-7; TRBD1 might be the D (7 bases). The V end was cut by 5 bases, the J end by 2 bases, with 16 bases between. Looked up from germline, CDR1 is SGHNT and CDR2 is YENEEA. The length of the CDR3 is 15 residues.

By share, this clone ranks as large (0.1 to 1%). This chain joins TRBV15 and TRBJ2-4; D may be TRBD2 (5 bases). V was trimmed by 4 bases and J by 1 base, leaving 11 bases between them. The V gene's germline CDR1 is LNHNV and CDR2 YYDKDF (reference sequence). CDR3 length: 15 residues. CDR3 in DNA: TGTGCCACCAGCACATTTGGAGGTGCCAAAAACATTCAGTACTTC. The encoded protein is CATSTFGGAKNIQYF.

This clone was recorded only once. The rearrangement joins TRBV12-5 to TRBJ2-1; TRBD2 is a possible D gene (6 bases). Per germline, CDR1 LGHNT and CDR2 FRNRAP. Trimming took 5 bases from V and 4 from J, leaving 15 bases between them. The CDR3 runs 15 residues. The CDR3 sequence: CASGHQGGPYNEQFF. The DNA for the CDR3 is TGTGCTAGTGGTCACCAGGGAGGACCATACAATGAGCAGTTCTTC.

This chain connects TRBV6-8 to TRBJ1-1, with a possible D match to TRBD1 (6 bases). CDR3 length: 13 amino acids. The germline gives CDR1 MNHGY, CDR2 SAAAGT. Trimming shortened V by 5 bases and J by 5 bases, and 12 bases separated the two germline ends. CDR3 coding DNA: TGTGCCAGCAGTGCGGGGGCGCGTACTGAAGCTTTCTTT. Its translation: CASSAGARTEAFF.

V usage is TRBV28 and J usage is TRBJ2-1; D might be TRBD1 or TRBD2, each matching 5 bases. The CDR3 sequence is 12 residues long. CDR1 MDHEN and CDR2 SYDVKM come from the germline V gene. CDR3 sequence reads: CATRGSYNEQFF. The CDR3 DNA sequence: TGTGCAACTAGGGGCAGTTACAATGAGCAGTTCTTC.

The CDR3 region has the DNA TGTGCCAGCAGTGGCGGGACAGCCGTTAACTATGGCTACACCTTC. It translates to CASSGGTAVNYGYTF. The chain carries TRBV25-1 and TRBJ1-2; TRBD1 aligns across 7 bases. This CDR3 has 15 residues. CDR1 is MGHDK, CDR2 SYGVNS, per germline. The V and J ends lost 4 bases and 1 base, in that order; junction bases with no gene match: 6.

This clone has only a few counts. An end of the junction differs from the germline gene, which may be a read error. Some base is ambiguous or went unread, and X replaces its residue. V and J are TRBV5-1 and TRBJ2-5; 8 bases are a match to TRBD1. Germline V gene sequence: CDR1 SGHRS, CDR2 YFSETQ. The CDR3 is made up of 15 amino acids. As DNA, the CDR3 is TGCGCCARCAGCTTGGGGGGACAGGCGGAAGAGACCCAGTACTTC. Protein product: CAXSLGGQAEETQYF.

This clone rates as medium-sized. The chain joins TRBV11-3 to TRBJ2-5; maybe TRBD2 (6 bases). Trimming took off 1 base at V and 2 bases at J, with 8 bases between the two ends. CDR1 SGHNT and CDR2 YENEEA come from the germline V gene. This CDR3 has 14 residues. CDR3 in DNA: TGTGCCAGCAGCTTAGTCCGGGGGCAAGAGACCCAGTACTTC. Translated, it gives CASSLVRGQETQYF.

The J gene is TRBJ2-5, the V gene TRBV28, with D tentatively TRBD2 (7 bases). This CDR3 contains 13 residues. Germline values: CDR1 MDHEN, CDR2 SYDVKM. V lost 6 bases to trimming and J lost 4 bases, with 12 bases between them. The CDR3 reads CASSWEGGETQYF. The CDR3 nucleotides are TGTGCCAGCAGCTGGGAGGGGGGAGAGACCCAGTACTTC. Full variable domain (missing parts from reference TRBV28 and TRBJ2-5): DVKVTQSSRYLVKRTGEKVFLECVQDMDHENMFWYRQDPGLGLRLIYFSYDVKMKEKGDIPEGYSVSREKKERFSLILESASTNQTSMYLCASSWEGGETQYFGPGTRLLVL.

CDR3 sequence reads: CASSLGTGPHQPQHF. The CDR3 DNA is TGTGCCAGCAGTTTAGGGACAGGCCCCCATCAGCCCCAGCATTTT. The chain is built from TRBV28 and TRBJ1-5; 8 bases fit TRBD1. The germline gives CDR1 MDHEN, CDR2 SYDVKM. The CDR3 consists of 15 residues. With 2 bases clipped from V and 5 bases from J, the junction kept 5 bases outside the gene matches.

CDR3 nucleotide sequence: TGTGCCAGCAGTTTAGGGCGGGGGCGCAATAAAGGCTACACCTTC. This codes for CASSLGRGRNKGYTF. This chain connects TRBV28 to TRBJ1-2; possibly TRBD1 for D (6 bases). V lost 2 bases and J lost 8, with 18 bases in between. The CDR3 totals 15 residues. Germline V gene data show CDR1 as MDHEN and CDR2 as SYDVKM.

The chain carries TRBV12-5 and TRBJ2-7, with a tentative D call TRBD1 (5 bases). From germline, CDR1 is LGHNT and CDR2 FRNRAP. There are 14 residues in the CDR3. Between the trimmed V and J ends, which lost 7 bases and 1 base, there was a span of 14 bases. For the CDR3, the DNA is TGTGCTAGTGCCCTAGACAGTCCATCCTACGAGCAGTACTTC. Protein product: CASALDSPSYEQYF.

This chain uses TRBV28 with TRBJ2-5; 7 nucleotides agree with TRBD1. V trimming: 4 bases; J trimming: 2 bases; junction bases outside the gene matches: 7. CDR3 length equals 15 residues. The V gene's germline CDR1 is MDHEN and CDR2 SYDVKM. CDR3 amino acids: CASSSFRDSQETQYF. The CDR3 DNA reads TGTGCCAGCAGTTCCTTCCGGGACAGTCAAGAGACCCAGTACTTC.

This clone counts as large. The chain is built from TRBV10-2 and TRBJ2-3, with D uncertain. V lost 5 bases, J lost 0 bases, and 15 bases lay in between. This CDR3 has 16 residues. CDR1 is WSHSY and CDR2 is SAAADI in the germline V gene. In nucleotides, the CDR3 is TGCGCCAGCAGTCCAGACGCCCTTGGGAGCACAGATACGCAGTATTTT. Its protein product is CASSPDALGSTDTQYF.